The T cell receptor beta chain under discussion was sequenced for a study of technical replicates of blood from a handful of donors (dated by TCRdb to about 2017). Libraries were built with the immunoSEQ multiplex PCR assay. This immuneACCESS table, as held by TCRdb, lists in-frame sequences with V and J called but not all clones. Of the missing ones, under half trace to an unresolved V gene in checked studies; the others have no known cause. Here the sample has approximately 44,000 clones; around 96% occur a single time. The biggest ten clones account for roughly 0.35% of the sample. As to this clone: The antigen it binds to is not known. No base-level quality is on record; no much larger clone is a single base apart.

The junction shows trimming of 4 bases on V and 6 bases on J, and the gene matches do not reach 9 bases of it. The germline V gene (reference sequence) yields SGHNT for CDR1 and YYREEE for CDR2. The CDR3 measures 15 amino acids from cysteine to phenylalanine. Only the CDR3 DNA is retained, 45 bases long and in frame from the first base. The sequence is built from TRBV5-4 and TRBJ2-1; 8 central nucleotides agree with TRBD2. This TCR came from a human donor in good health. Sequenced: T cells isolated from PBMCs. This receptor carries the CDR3 CASSQDLAGFNEQFF. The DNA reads TGTGCCAGCAGCCAAGACCTAGCGGGCTTCAATGAGCAGTTCTTC.